These 32 T cell receptor beta chains share one sample of origin, sequenced in a study of siplizumab effects on memory and regulatory T cells. Here immunoSEQ multiplex PCR was the method, and the copy in TCRdb shows in-frame clones only, minus some. Of about 94,000 clones listed, over 85% were seen once; the top ten hold roughly 0.29%. Sequenced: non-Treg CD4+ T cells sorted from blood. The receptors here all came from a human donor in good health.

The chain is built from TRBV27 and TRBJ2-1; no firm D call. CDR3 size: 12 residues. CDR1 MNHEY and CDR2 SMNVEV come from the germline V gene (reference sequence). V lost 6 bases to trimming and J lost 14 bases, with 17 bases between them. DNA for the CDR3: TGTGCCAGCAGAACCCGGGCTACCTTAGAGTTCTTC. Its protein is CASRTRATLEFF.

The V gene is TRBV6-1, the J gene TRBJ2-7, with D maybe TRBD1 (5 bases). Germline V gives CDR1 MNHNS, CDR2 SASEGT. Trimming stripped 7 bases from V and 3 bases from J, with 7 bases between. The CDR3 length is 11 residues. The CDR3 sequence: CASTDNYEQYF. DNA for the CDR3: TGTGCCAGCACGGACAACTACGAGCAGTACTTC.

The chain joins TRBV2 to TRBJ2-1; tentative D call: TRBD2 (6 bases). Germline lookup yields CDR1 SNHLY and CDR2 FYNNEI. Trimming pared 7 bases from V and 2 bases from J, leaving 18 bases between. This CDR3 contains 16 residues. The CDR3 reads CASIAEMKLTYNEQFF. The DNA of the CDR3 is TGTGCCAGCATAGCGGAGATGAAGCTCACCTACAATGAGCAGTTCTTC. Filled out from reference TRBV2 and TRBJ2-1, the complete variable domain reads EPEVTQTPSHQVTQMGQEVILRCVPISNHLYFYWYRQILGQKVEFLVSFYNNEISEKSEIFDDQFSVERPDGSNFTLKIRSTKLEDSAMYFCASIAEMKLTYNEQFFGPGTRLTVL.

This clone was picked up one time. V usage is TRBV18 and J usage is TRBJ2-7, with 11 nucleotides matching TRBD1. The CDR3 length is 13 residues. Unmatched junction bases numbered 3, after V lost 5 bases and J lost 6 bases. CDR1 and CDR2 from the germline V gene are KGHSH and LQKENI. The CDR3 reads CASSAGQGVEQYF. In DNA, the CDR3 is TGTGCCAGCTCAGCGGGACAGGGGGTCGAGCAGTACTTC.

V gene TRBV19 combines with J gene TRBJ1-2; unclear D gene. Germline loops: CDR1 LNHDA, CDR2 SQIVND (reference sequence). Trimming took off 2 bases at V and 3 bases at J, with 13 bases between the two ends. The length of the CDR3 is 15 residues. The CDR3 nucleotides are TGTGCCAGTAGTATACCGCCCCCCGGGCACTATGGCTACACCTTC. It encodes CASSIPPPGHYGYTF.

The chain employs TRBV5-4 and TRBJ1-2; no definite D call. The germline V and J ends were trimmed by 0 bases and 7 bases, with 10 bases remaining between them. CDR3 length: 13 residues. CDR1 and CDR2 (germline): SGHNT, YYREEE (reference sequence). The CDR3 reads CASSLAAESGYTF. CDR3 nucleotides: TGTGCCAGCAGCTTGGCCGCGGAATCTGGCTACACCTTC. Full variable domain (remainder filled in from reference TRBV5-4 and TRBJ1-2): ETGVTQSPTHLIKTRGQQVTLRCSSQSGHNTVSWYQQALGQGPQFIFQYYREEENGRGNFPPRFSGLQFPNYSSELNVNALELDDSALYLCASSLAAESGYTFGSGTRLTVV.

The J gene is TRBJ1-1, the V gene TRBV11-3; D may be TRBD1 (5 bases). Germline V lookup: CDR1 SGHNT, CDR2 YENEEA. V was cut by 5 bases and J by 0 bases, with 10 bases left in between. The CDR3 runs 14 residues. The CDR3 reads CASSPGTMNTEAFF. The CDR3 nucleotides are TGTGCCAGCAGCCCGGGGACGATGAACACTGAAGCTTTCTTT.

This rearrangement joins TRBV18 to TRBJ1-1; TRBD1 is a possible D gene (5 bases). Germline values: CDR1 KGHSH, CDR2 LQKENI. CDR3 size: 13 residues. The V gene lost 3 bases and the J gene lost 1 base, with 6 bases spanning the gap. The CDR3 DNA is TGTGCCAGCTCACCGGACAAGAACACTGAAGCTTTCTTT. Protein: CASSPDKNTEAFF.

The chain joins TRBV5-4 to TRBJ1-6; D gene ambiguous. This CDR3 spans 14 amino acids. Deletions cut 0 bases from V and 4 bases from J, with 5 bases between. Germline values: CDR1 SGHNT, CDR2 YYREEE (reference sequence). The CDR3 spells CASSLGQYNSPLHF. Written as DNA, the CDR3 is TGTGCCAGCAGCTTGGGACAATATAATTCACCCCTCCACTTT.

The chain couples TRBV7-2 to TRBJ1-1, with a tentative D call TRBD1 (5 bases). The CDR3 consists of 16 residues. Germline V gene data show CDR1 as SGHTA and CDR2 as FQGNSA. The V end lost 5 bases, the J end lost 4 bases, and 20 bases lay between the germline ends. Here the CDR3 DNA reads TGTGCCAGCAGCCATCCGGCGGGGGGACTTGGCACTGAAGCTTTCTTT. Its translation is CASSHPAGGLGTEAFF.

This clone has a handful of counts. The gene calls are TRBV21-1 and TRBJ2-7. TRBV21-1 is a documented pseudogene. The CDR3 length is 12 residues. For the CDR3, the DNA is TGTGCCAGCAGCAAAGATGGGGGTGAGCAGTACTTC. Protein product: CASSKDGGEQYF.

The rearrangement uses TRBV5-6 and TRBJ2-5; maybe TRBD1 (6 bases). The CDR3 length is 13 residues. Germline V lookup: CDR1 SGHDT, CDR2 YYEEEE. The V end lost 1 base, the J end lost 4 bases, and 8 bases lay between the germline ends. The CDR3 loop reads CASSLQGRETQYF. Written as DNA, the CDR3 is TGTGCCAGCAGCTTGCAGGGGAGAGAGACCCAGTACTTC.

The chain uses TRBV2 and TRBJ1-4, with 7 bases matching TRBD1. After removal of 4 bases from V and 6 bases from J, the junction contained 8 bases not matched to a gene. In germline, CDR1 is SNHLY, CDR2 FYNNEI. This CDR3 region has 15 residues. CDR3 bases: TGTGCCAGCAGTGCACAGGGGAGCGTCTATGAAAAACTGTTTTTT. Translating it yields CASSAQGSVYEKLFF.

V gene TRBV5-1 combines with J gene TRBJ2-3; weak D call: TRBD2 (7 bases). Germline-derived CDR1 and CDR2 are SGHRS and YFSETQ. V lost 0 bases to trimming and J lost 2 bases, with 13 bases between them. The CDR3 spans 16 residues. CDR3 residues: CASSLEGGLLTDTQYF. DNA of the CDR3: TGCGCCAGCAGCTTGGAGGGGGGACTACTCACAGATACGCAGTATTTT. Supplemented by reference TRBV5-1 and TRBJ2-3, the full variable domain reads KAGVTQTPRYLIKTRGQQVTLSCSPISGHRSVSWYQQTPGQGLQFLFEYFSETQRNKGNFPGRFSGRQFSNSRSEMNVSTLELGDSALYLCASSLEGGLLTDTQYFGPGTRLTVL.

The chain is built from TRBV25-1 and TRBJ1-1; D uncertain. CDR1 is MGHDK, CDR2 SYGVNS, per germline. The length of the CDR3 is 15 residues. V shed 3 bases and J shed 6 bases, with 17 bases lying between them. CDR3 protein: CASSDGQTRWAEAFF. CDR3 in DNA: TGTGCCAGCAGTGATGGGCAGACCCGGTGGGCTGAAGCTTTCTTT.

The chain has TRBV28 and TRBJ2-7; 10 nucleotides agree with TRBD2. The V gene end was trimmed by 5 bases and the J gene end by 7 bases; junction bases not matched to a gene: 8. The CDR3 is made up of 14 amino acids. From germline, CDR1 is MDHEN and CDR2 SYDVKM. CDR3 nucleotides: TGTGCCAGCAGTCCTTCTCTAGCGGGAGAAGAGCAGTACTTC. Translating gives CASSPSLAGEEQYF.

The chain combines TRBV9 with TRBJ2-1, with D possibly TRBD2 on 6 matching bases. Trimming removed 2 bases from V and 0 bases from J, with 9 bases in between. The CDR3 runs 15 residues. In germline, CDR1 is SGDLS, CDR2 YYNGEE. For the CDR3, the DNA is TGTGCCAGCAGCGTTAGCGGTGGCTCCTACAATGAGCAGTTCTTC. This codes for CASSVSGGSYNEQFF.

The count of this clone is one. This chain connects TRBV2 to TRBJ2-1; a possible D gene is TRBD2 (5 bases). This CDR3 comprises 15 residues. Germline loops: CDR1 SNHLY, CDR2 FYNNEI. V was pared by 4 bases and J by 0 bases, with 10 bases between. CDR3 residues: CASSADRDSYNEQFF. The CDR3 coding sequence is TGTGCCAGCAGTGCCGACCGGGACTCCTACAATGAGCAGTTCTTC.

This chain joins TRBV6-5 and TRBJ1-2, with D hard to call. The CDR3 has 13 residues. The germline CDR1 and CDR2 sequences are MNHEY and SVGAGI. The V and J ends lost 4 bases and 5 bases respectively, with 11 bases between them. The CDR3 reads CASSSTPGYGYTF. The CDR3 nucleotides are TGTGCCAGCAGTTCCACCCCGGGGTATGGCTACACCTTC.

The chain employs TRBV9 and TRBJ2-1; D perhaps matches TRBD2 (6 bases). The V and J ends lost 0 bases and 2 bases respectively, with 9 bases between them. The germline CDR1 and CDR2 sequences are SGDLS and YYNGEE. The CDR3 covers 15 residues. The CDR3 spells CASSVGEAAYNEQFF. The CDR3 region has the DNA TGTGCCAGCAGCGTAGGGGAGGCCGCCTACAATGAGCAGTTCTTC.

This clone was detected once. This chain links TRBV30 with TRBJ1-4; 9 bases agree with TRBD1. V was pared by 3 bases and J by 4 bases, with 9 bases of the junction left unmatched. The germline CDR1 and CDR2 sequences are GTSNPN and SVGIG (reference sequence). This CDR3 contains 16 residues. This CDR3 is CAWRNPRTGDNEKLFF. The CDR3 bases are TGTGCCTGGAGAAACCCTCGGACAGGGGATAATGAAAAACTGTTTTTT.

J is TRBJ2-2 and V is TRBV25-1; D unresolved. The CDR3 extends over 13 amino acids. Germline loops: CDR1 MGHDK, CDR2 SYGVNS. V dropped 6 bases and J dropped 5 bases, with 10 bases sitting between them. CDR3: CASSSLRTGELFF. In nucleotides, the CDR3 is TGTGCCAGCAGCTCTCTTCGAACCGGGGAGCTGTTTTTT.

The V call is TRBV27, the J call TRBJ2-1; tentatively, D is TRBD1 (6 bases). Deletions cut 2 bases from V and 7 bases from J, with 27 bases between. Germline assignment: CDR1 MNHEY and CDR2 SMNVEV (reference sequence). CDR3 size: 19 residues. The CDR3 loop is CASSLRPSDIGGKRNEQFF. The CDR3 nucleotides read TGTGCCAGCAGTTTAAGACCTTCAGATATAGGGGGAAAGAGGAATGAGCAGTTCTTC.

The chain carries TRBV28 and TRBJ1-2; weak D call: TRBD1 (6 bases). Trimming took 2 bases from V and 4 from J, leaving 14 bases between them. The CDR3 has 15 residues. Germline CDR1 is MDHEN and CDR2 is SYDVKM. CDR3: CASSLIGGQIYGYTF. DNA of the CDR3: TGTGCCAGCAGTTTAATCGGGGGGCAGATCTATGGCTACACCTTC.

The CDR3 spells CASRPAGVGNEQFF. CDR3 sequence (DNA): TGTGCCTCCAGGCCAGCGGGAGTAGGTAATGAGCAGTTCTTC. V and J are TRBV6-5 and TRBJ2-1; the match to TRBD2 covers 8 bases. Unmatched junction bases numbered 13, after V lost 11 bases and J lost 7 bases. This CDR3 spans 14 amino acids. Germline CDR1 reads MNHEY; CDR2 reads SVGAGI.

V gene TRBV14 combines with J gene TRBJ2-7; TRBD1 matches at 9 bases. Looked up from germline, CDR1 is SGHDN and CDR2 is FVKESK. With 4 bases clipped from V and 6 bases from J, the junction kept 10 bases outside the gene matches. The CDR3 covers 15 residues. DNA of the CDR3: TGTGCCAGCAGCCCTCCGGGACAGGGATCTGGCGAGCAGTACTTC. It encodes CASSPPGQGSGEQYF.

The genes are TRBV5-1 and TRBJ2-1; TRBD2 matches 7 bases. Germline-derived CDR1 and CDR2 are SGHRS and YFSETQ. The CDR3 loop spans 16 amino acids. J was trimmed by 5 bases and V by 3 bases; bases with no gene match: 11. CDR3: CASSSTSPLLDNEQFF. CDR3 nucleotide sequence: TGCGCCAGCAGCTCGACTAGCCCCCTCCTAGACAATGAGCAGTTCTTC.

The chain joins TRBV5-1 to TRBJ2-3, with D perhaps TRBD1 or TRBD2 (5 bases each). Trimming pared 6 bases from V and 0 bases from J, leaving 11 bases between. The germline V gene has CDR1 SGHRS and CDR2 YFSETQ. CDR3 length: 14 residues. DNA of the CDR3: TGCGCCAGCAACCTATGGGGGAGCACAGATACGCAGTATTTT. Encoded protein: CASNLWGSTDTQYF.

A single count supports this clone. The gene calls are TRBV27 and TRBJ1-2, with 10 bases matching TRBD1. Per germline, CDR1 MNHEY and CDR2 SMNVEV (reference sequence). Trimming cost V 6 bases and J 7 bases; bases outside gene matches: 8. The CDR3 runs to 14 residues. The CDR3 coding sequence is TGTGCCAGCAGCCCTCGGACAGGGGGATCTGGCTACACCTTC. Protein: CASSPRTGGSGYTF.

The V and J genes are TRBV10-2 and TRBJ2-7, with 9 bases fitting TRBD1. Germline V gene data show CDR1 as WSHSY and CDR2 as SAAADI. This CDR3 region has 13 residues. Trimming removed 5 bases from V and 4 bases from J; junction bases left unmatched: 3. The CDR3 reads CASSWDRDYEQYF. DNA for the CDR3: TGCGCCAGCAGTTGGGACAGGGATTACGAGCAGTACTTC.

Concerning this clone: Other DNA sequences in this sample translate to the same CDR3. The chain recombines TRBV9 with TRBJ1-1; D call uncertain. The CDR3 totals 14 residues. CDR1 is SGDLS and CDR2 is YYNGEE in the germline V gene. Trimming took 0 bases from V and 4 from J, leaving 10 bases between them. The CDR3 loop reads CASSVAGVGTEAFF. CDR3 bases: TGTGCCAGCAGCGTAGCCGGGGTGGGCACTGAAGCTTTCTTT.

V and J are TRBV12-5 and TRBJ1-1; D is undetermined. Trimming shortened V by 2 bases and J by 0 bases, and 1 base separated the two germline ends. This CDR3 is built from 12 residues. Germline V gene data show CDR1 as LGHNT and CDR2 as FRNRAP. CDR3 sequence: CASGLLNTEAFF. CDR3 bases: TGTGCTAGTGGTTTGCTGAACACTGAAGCTTTCTTT.